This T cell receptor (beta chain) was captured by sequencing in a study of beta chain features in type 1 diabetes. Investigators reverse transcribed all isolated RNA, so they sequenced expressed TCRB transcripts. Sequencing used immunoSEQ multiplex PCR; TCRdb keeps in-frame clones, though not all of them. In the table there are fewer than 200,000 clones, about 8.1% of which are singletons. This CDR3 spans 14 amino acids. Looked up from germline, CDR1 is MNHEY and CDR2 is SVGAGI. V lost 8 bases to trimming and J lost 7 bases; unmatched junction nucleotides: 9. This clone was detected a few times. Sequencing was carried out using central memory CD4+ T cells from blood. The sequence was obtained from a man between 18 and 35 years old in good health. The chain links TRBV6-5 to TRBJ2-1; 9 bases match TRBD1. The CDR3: CASEKGQGNNEQFF. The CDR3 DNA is TGTGCCAGCGAAAAAGGACAGGGGAATAATGAGCAGTTCTTC.